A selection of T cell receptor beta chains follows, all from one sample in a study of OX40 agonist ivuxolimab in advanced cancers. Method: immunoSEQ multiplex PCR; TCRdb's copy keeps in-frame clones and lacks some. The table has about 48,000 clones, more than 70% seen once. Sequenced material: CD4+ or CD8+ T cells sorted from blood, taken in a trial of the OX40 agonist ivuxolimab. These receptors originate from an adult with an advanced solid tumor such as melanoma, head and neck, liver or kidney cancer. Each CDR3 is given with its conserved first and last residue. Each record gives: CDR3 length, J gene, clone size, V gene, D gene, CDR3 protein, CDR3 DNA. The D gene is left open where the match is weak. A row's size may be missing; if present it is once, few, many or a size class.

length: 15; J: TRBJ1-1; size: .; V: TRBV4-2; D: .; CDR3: CASSQTLGGNTEAFF; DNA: TGTGCCAGCAGCCAGACCCTGGGGGGTAACACTGAAGCTTTCTTT
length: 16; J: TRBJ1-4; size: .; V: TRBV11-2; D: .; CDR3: CASSLSWEGLGEKLFF; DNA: TGTGCCAGCAGCTTATCCTGGGAGGGCCTAGGTGAAAAACTGTTTTTT
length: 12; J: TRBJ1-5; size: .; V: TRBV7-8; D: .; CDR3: CASSPINQPQHF; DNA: TGTGCCAGCAGTCCCATCAATCAGCCCCAGCATTTT
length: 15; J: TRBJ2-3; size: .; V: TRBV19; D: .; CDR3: CASSFFSGGTDTQYF; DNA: TGTGCCAGTAGTTTTTTCTCGGGAGGCACAGATACGCAGTATTTT
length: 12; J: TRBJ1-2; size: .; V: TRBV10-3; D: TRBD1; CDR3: CAIGRGAYGYTF; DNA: TGTGCCATAGGCAGGGGGGCCTATGGCTACACCTTC
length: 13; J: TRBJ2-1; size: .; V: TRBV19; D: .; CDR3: CASSISGDGEQFF; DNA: TGTGCCAGTAGTATTTCAGGGGACGGTGAGCAGTTCTTC
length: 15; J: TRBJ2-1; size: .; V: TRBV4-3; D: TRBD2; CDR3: CASSQDSGIYNEQFF; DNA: TGCGCCAGCAGCCAAGATAGCGGGATCTACAATGAGCAGTTCTTC
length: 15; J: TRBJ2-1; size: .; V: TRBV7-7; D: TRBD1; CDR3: CASSADRSSYNEQFF; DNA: TGTGCCAGCAGCGCGGACAGGTCGTCCTACAATGAGCAGTTCTTC
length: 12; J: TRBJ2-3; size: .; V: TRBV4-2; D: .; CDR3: CASSQGEDTQYF; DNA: TGTGCCAGCAGCCAAGGAGAAGATACGCAGTATTTT
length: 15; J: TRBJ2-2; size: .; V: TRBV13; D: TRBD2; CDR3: CASSSRDYHTGELFF; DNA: TGTGCCAGCAGCTCCCGGGACTATCACACCGGGGAGCTGTTTTTT
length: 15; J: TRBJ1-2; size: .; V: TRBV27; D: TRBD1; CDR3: CASSTGASSNYGYTF; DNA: TGTGCCAGCAGTACAGGGGCATCTTCTAACTATGGCTACACCTTC
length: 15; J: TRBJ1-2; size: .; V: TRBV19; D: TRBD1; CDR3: CASSGTGGLGYGYTF; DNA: TGTGCCAGTAGTGGAACAGGGGGCTTAGGCTATGGCTACACCTTC
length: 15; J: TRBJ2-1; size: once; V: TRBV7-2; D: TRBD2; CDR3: CASSLNSGVYNEQFF; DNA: TGTGCCAGCAGCTTAAATAGCGGGGTTTACAATGAGCAGTTCTTC
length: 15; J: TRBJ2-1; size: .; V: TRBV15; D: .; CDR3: CATSREGGVYNEQFF; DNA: TGTGCCACCAGCAGAGAAGGGGGAGTCTACAATGAGCAGTTCTTC
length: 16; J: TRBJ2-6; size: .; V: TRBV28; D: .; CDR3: CASSSLSVSGANVLTF; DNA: TGTGCCAGCAGCTCCCTTTCAGTCTCTGGGGCCAACGTCCTGACTTTC
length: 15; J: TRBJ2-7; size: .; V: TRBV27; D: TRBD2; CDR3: CASSPAGTSSYEQYF; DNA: TGTGCCAGCAGTCCCGCCGGGACTAGTTCCTACGAGCAGTACTTC
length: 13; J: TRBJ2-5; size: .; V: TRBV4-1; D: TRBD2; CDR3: CASSPSGGETQYF; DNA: TGCGCCAGCAGCCCTAGCGGGGGGGAGACCCAGTACTTC
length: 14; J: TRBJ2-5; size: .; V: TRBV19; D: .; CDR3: CASSIVSGVETQYF; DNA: TGTGCCAGTAGTATAGTAAGTGGGGTGGAGACCCAGTACTTC
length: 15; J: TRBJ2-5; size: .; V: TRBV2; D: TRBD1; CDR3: CASSWDRGFVETQYF; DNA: TGTGCCAGCAGTTGGGACAGGGGGTTCGTTGAGACCCAGTACTTC
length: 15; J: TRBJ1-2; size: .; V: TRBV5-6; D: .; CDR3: CASSLKGQPRGGYTF; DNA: TGTGCCAGCAGCTTGAAGGGGCAGCCTCGGGGGGGCTACACCTTC
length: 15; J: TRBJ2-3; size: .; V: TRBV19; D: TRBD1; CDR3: CASSWGTGGTDTQYF; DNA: TGTGCCAGTAGTTGGGGGACAGGGGGTACAGATACGCAGTATTTT
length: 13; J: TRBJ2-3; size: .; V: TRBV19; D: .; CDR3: CASSQASTDTQYF; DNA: TGTGCCAGTAGCCAGGCTAGCACAGATACGCAGTATTTT
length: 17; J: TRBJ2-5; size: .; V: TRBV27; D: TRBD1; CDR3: CASSLLPGQGYQETQYF; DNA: TGTGCCAGCAGTTTACTCCCGGGACAGGGCTACCAAGAGACCCAGTACTTC
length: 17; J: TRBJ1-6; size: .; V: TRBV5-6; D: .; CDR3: CASSLLVPSSYNSPLHF; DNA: TGTGCCAGCAGCTTGTTGGTTCCGAGCTCCTATAATTCACCCCTCCACTTT
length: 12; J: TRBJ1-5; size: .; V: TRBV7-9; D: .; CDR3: CASSLGAAAQHF; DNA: TGTGCCAGCAGCTTAGGAGCAGCCGCCCAGCATTTT
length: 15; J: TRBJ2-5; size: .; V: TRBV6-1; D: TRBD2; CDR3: CASSSGTSGRETQYF; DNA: TGTGCCAGCAGTTCCGGGACTAGCGGACGCGAGACCCAGTACTTC
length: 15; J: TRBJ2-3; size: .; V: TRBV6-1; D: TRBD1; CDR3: CASSVYRGLTDTQYF; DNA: TGTGCCAGCAGTGTTTACAGGGGGTTAACAGATACGCAGTATTTT
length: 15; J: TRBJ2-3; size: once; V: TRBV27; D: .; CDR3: CASSPLGLHTDTQYF; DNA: TGTGCCAGCAGTCCCCTCGGACTGCACACAGATACGCAGTATTTT
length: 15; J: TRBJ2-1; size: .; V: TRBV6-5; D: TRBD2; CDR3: CASSPGVAGYNEQFF; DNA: TGTGCCAGCAGCCCCGGGGTAGCGGGGTACAATGAGCAGTTCTTC
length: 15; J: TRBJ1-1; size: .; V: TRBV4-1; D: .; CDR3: CASSQDAGGDTEAFF; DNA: TGCGCCAGCAGCCAAGATGCAGGTGGAGACACTGAAGCTTTCTTT
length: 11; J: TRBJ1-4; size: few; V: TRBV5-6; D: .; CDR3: CASSLDEKLFF; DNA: TGTGCCAGCAGCTTGGATGAAAAACTGTTTTTT
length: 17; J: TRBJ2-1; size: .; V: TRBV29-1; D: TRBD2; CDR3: CSVGGLAGGTSYNEQFF; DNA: TGCAGCGTTGGGGGACTAGCGGGAGGGACCTCCTACAATGAGCAGTTCTTC
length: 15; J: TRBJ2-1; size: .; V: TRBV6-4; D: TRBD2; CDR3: CASSLGTSGSDEQFF; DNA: TGTGCCAGCAGTCTCGGGACTAGCGGGAGCGATGAGCAGTTCTTC
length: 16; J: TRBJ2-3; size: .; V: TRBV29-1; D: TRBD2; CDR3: CSVEGPSGRDTDTQYF; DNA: TGCAGCGTTGAGGGACCTAGCGGGAGGGACACAGATACGCAGTATTTT
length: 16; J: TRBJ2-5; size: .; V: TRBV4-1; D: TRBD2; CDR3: CASSQPRRGGRETQYF; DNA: TGCGCCAGCAGCCAACCTAGGCGGGGGGGCAGAGAGACCCAGTACTTC
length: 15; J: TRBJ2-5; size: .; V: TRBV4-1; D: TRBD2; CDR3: CASSQTGLVQETQYF; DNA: TGCGCCAGCAGCCAAACGGGACTAGTACAAGAGACCCAGTACTTC
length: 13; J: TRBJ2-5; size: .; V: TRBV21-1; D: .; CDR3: CASRPGFRGTQYF; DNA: TGTGCCAGCAGGCCCGGTTTCCGCGGGACCCAGTACTTC
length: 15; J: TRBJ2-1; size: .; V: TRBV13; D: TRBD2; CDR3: CASSSTSGDYNEQFF; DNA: TGTGCCAGCAGCTCTACTAGCGGGGACTACAATGAGCAGTTCTTC
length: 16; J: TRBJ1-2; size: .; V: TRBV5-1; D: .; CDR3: CASSLEGAELHYGYTF; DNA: TGCGCCAGCAGCTTGGAAGGGGCCGAGCTCCACTATGGCTACACCTTC
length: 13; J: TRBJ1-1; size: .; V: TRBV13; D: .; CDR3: CASLRGPDTEAFF; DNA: TGTGCCAGCCTCCGGGGTCCGGACACTGAAGCTTTCTTT
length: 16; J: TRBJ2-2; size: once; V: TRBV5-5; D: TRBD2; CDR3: CASSLSPSGGTGELFF; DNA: TGTGCCAGCAGCTTGAGTCCTAGCGGGGGAACCGGGGAGCTGTTTTTT
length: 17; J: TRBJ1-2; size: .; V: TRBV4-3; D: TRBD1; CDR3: CASSQEPPGQGDYGYTF; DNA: TGCGCCAGCAGCCAAGAACCCCCGGGACAGGGGGACTATGGCTACACCTTC